The next 3 T cell receptor beta chains were all read from a single sample in a study of blood T cell repertoires in COVID-19. Libraries were prepared by immunoSEQ multiplex PCR; TCRdb keeps only in-frame clonotypes and omits some of them. The sample carries about 180,000 clones, roughly 85% recorded once. The sample taken for sequencing was peripheral blood. The receptors derive from a man in his fifties with active or convalescent COVID-19.

The V and J genes are TRBV12-3 or TRBV12-4 and TRBJ1-1; D possibly corresponds to TRBD1 (5 bases). V was trimmed by 3 bases and J by 5 bases, leaving 10 bases between them. The CDR3 consists of 13 residues. CDR3 coding DNA: TGTGCCAGCAGTTTCGTCAGGGTGACTGAAGCTTTCTTT. Translation gives CASSFVRVTEAFF.

The genes are TRBV5-1 and TRBJ2-3, with D tentatively TRBD2 (6 bases). Between the trimmed V and J ends, which lost 2 bases and 0 bases, there was a span of 13 bases. There are 16 residues in the CDR3. Germline values: CDR1 SGHRS, CDR2 YFSETQ. CDR3 bases: TGCGCCAGCAGCTTCCAAGTAGCGGTTAGCACAGATACGCAGTATTTT. Translated: CASSFQVAVSTDTQYF. Supplemented by reference TRBV5-1 and TRBJ2-3, the full variable domain reads KAGVTQTPRYLIKTRGQQVTLSCSPISGHRSVSWYQQTPGQGLQFLFEYFSETQRNKGNFPGRFSGRQFSNSRSEMNVSTLELGDSALYLCASSFQVAVSTDTQYFGPGTRLTVL.

The CDR3 region is CASKGARFMNTEAFF. The CDR3 DNA is TGTGCCAGCAAGGGGGCAAGATTCATGAACACTGAAGCTTTCTTT. The chain uses TRBV21-1 and TRBJ1-1; whether TRBD1, the table's D call, matches the DNA was not checked. TRBV21-1 is shown as a pseudogene. This CDR3 comprises 15 residues.